The rows below give T cell receptor beta chains drawn from one sample of a study of T-cell reconstitution after alpha-beta-depleted transplantation in children. TCRdb redid the calling of the PCR reads with MiXCR, one entry per CDR3 protein. In the table there are 750,000 to 950,000 distinct CDR3 sequences, less than 20% of which are singletons. Sample: PBMCs, mostly from graft donor cells, taken 360 days after TCRalphabeta/CD19-depleted stem cell transplant. The origin of the receptors is a male patient between 10 and 17 years old who had a stem cell transplant for acute lymphoblastic leukemia, so the T cells may come from the graft donor. CDR3s include the opening cysteine and the closing phenylalanine or tryptophan. Each record gives: V gene, CDR3 protein.

TRBV3-1,CASSQDRPGQGTEAFF
TRBV6-2/TRBV6-3,CASRRQGEVDTQYF
TRBV5-5,CASSPMAWGTDTQYF
TRBV7-6,CASSLVGGEEDIQYF
TRBV29-1,CSVGLVAKNIQYF
TRBV29-1,CSVRINEKLFF
TRBV11-2,CASSPPPGVSGRAGYIQYF
TRBV9,CASSRGLAGGAEQFF
TRBV29-1,CSAGDSYEQYF
TRBV4-1,CASSTLHRGTDTQNF